This paragraph reports one TCR beta chain. Its antigen is not identified. The data were obtained in a study of T cell responses to AZD1222 COVID-19 vaccine. Broader study findings: Only after the peak T cell response were repertoires sampled. Increased Spike-specific TCR breadth and depth were observed after two AZD1222 doses. Researchers report vaccine-associated CD4 TCRs spanning spike, with dominance at 160-218 and 743-854. White British people made up most donors, females outnumbered males, and clonal diversity was possibly underestimated.

Repertoires were generated with immunoSEQ multiplex PCR, while TCRdb's copy carries only in-frame clones and drops some. Here the sample spans under 200,000 clones, around 94% being singletons. Germline CDR1 is SGDLS and CDR2 is YYNGEE. The CDR3 contains 15 residues. V was pared by 0 bases and J by 4 bases, with 5 bases of the junction left unmatched. The input for sequencing was peripheral blood, taken 28 days after the second dose of the MenACWY control vaccine. The receptor comes from an adult who received the MenACWY meningococcal vaccine as a control. The chain carries TRBV9 and TRBJ1-2; the match to TRBD1 covers 8 bases. The CDR3 bases are TGTGCCAGCAGCGTAGAGGGACAGGCTATCTATGGCTACACCTTC. This sequence encodes CASSVEGQAIYGYTF.